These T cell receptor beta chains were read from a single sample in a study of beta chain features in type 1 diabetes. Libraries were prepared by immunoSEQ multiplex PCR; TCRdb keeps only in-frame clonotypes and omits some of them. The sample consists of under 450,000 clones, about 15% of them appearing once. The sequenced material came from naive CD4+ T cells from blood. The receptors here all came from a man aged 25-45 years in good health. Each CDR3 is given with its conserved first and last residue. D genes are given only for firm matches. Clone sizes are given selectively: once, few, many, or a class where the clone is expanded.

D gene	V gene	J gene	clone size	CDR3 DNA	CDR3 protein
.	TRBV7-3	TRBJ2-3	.	TGTGCGAGCAACAGCGGGTTTCAATCAGATACGCAGTATTTT	CASNSGFQSDTQYF
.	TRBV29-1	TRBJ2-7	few	TGCAGCGCAGGGGACATCACCTACGAGCAGTACTTC	CSAGDITYEQYF
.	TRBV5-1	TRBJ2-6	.	TGCGCCAGCAGCCCTGACTATTCTGGGGCCAACGTCCTGACTTTC	CASSPDYSGANVLTF
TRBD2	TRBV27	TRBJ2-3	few	TGTGCCAGCAGTTTGGTTAGCGGGAACCCTGGAACGCAGTATTTT	CASSLVSGNPGTQYF
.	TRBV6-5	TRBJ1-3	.	TGTGCCAGCAGTTACCACCAGGGGAGTGCTGGAAACACCATATATTTT	CASSYHQGSAGNTIYF
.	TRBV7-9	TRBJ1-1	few	TGTGCCAGCAGCGTGAGCAGGGACGGTGAAGCTTTCTTT	CASSVSRDGEAFF
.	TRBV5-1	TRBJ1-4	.	TGCGCCAGCAAGGCAGGGATCCTCTACCTTAATGAAAAACTGTTTTTT	CASKAGILYLNEKLFF
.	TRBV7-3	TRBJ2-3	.	TGTGCCAGCAGCTCTTCCTTATCAGCAGATACGCAGTATTTT	CASSSSLSADTQYF
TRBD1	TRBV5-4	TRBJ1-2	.	TGTGCCAGCAGCCCCGACAGGGATTATGGCTACACCTTC	CASSPDRDYGYTF
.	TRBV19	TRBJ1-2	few	TGTGCCAGTAGTATCTGGGGGAAAGAGTATGCCTACACCTTC	CASSIWGKEYAYTF
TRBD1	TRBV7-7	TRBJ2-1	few	TGTGCCAGCAGCTACGGACAGGGGCCCCCCTACAATGAGCAGTTCTTC	CASSYGQGPPYNEQFF
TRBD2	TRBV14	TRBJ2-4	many	TGTGCCAGCAGCCAAGGCGGACTAGCGGTAGCCAAAAACATTCAGTACTTC	CASSQGGLAVAKNIQYF
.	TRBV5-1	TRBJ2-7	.	TGCGCCAGCAGCTTGGTTAGGGGACCTAACTACGAGCAGTACTTC	CASSLVRGPNYEQYF
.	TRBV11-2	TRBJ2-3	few	TGTGCCAGCAGCGTAGTTGGGATTAGCACAGATACGCAGTATTTT	CASSVVGISTDTQYF
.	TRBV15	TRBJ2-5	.	TGTGCCACCAGCCCAGGGGTGAAGACCCAGTACTTC	CATSPGVKTQYF
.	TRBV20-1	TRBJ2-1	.	TGCAGTGCTAGTCGAGGGAATGAGCAGTTCTTC	CSASRGNEQFF
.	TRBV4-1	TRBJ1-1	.	TGCGCCAGCAGCCATCCCCGAGGGCCGATTCCCACTGAAGCTTTCTTT	CASSHPRGPIPTEAFF
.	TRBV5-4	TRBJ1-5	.	TGTGCCAGCAGCTTGGATAATCAGCCCCAGCATTTT	CASSLDNQPQHF
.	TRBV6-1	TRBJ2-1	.	TGTGCCAGCAGTGAATTGGAGGGAGTGGAGCAGTTCTTC	CASSELEGVEQFF
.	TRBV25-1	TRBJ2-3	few	TGTGCCAGCAGTGAGAGCGTGTCAGGGTGGGGAGATACGGAGTATTTT	CASSESVSGWGDTEYF